The rows below give T cell receptor beta chains drawn from one sample of a study of control samples from healthy donors and cancer patients. The repertoire was sequenced with immunoSEQ multiplex PCR; TCRdb's copy has only in-frame clones and lacks some. Here the sample spans 65,000 to 100,000 clones, 70% to 90% being singletons. The sample taken for sequencing was blood. These receptors all stem from a man aged 45-65 years in good health. CDR3s include the opening cysteine and the closing phenylalanine or tryptophan. The D gene is left open where the match is weak. Clone size is stated in some rows and not others, as once, few, many or a class when expanded.

D gene	V gene	J gene	clone size	CDR3 protein	CDR3 DNA
.	TRBV2	TRBJ2-1	few	CASSEIVSYNEQFF	TGTGCCAGCAGTGAAATAGTCTCCTACAATGAGCAGTTCTTC
.	TRBV5-8	TRBJ1-2	.	CASSLGEASNYGYTF	TGTGCCAGCAGCTTGGGGGAGGCATCTAACTATGGCTACACCTTC
TRBD1	TRBV3-1/TRBV3-2	TRBJ1-5	.	CASSQGGQGSYQPQHF	TGTGCCAGCAGCCAAGGGGGACAGGGGAGTTATCAGCCCCAGCATTTT
.	TRBV28	TRBJ1-4	.	CASRRVSTNEKLFF	TGTGCCAGCAGGAGGGTGTCAACTAATGAAAAACTGTTTTTT
.	TRBV4-1	TRBJ1-5	.	CASSRDGANQPQHF	TGCGCCAGCAGCCGGGACGGGGCAAATCAGCCCCAGCATTTT
.	TRBV4-3	TRBJ1-3	.	CASSQARAQHSSGNTIYF	TGCGCCAGCAGCCAAGCGAGGGCACAGCACAGCTCTGGAAACACCATATATTTT
.	TRBV24-1	TRBJ2-1	.	CATSDFGRNEQFF	TGTGCCACCAGTGATTTCGGGCGTAATGAGCAGTTCTTC
TRBD2	TRBV5-1	TRBJ2-3	once	CASSGSSGGPSTDTQYF	TGCGCCAGCAGCGGGAGTAGCGGGGGCCCTTCCACAGATACGCAGTATTTT
.	TRBV11-3	TRBJ2-1	once	CASSLGVTGSSYNEQFF	TGTGCCAGCAGCTTGGGGGTAACAGGGAGCTCCTACAATGAGCAGTTCTTC
.	TRBV5-1	TRBJ2-1	.	CASSPEGVGPEFF	TGCGCCAGCAGCCCGGAGGGGGTAGGACCGGAGTTCTTC
.	TRBV3-1/TRBV3-2	TRBJ1-2	.	CASSPLMGGGGYTF	TGTGCCAGCAGCCCGTTGATGGGGGGTGGGGGCTACACCTTC
TRBD1	TRBV12-3/TRBV12-4	TRBJ1-1	few	CASSFGTDTEAFF	TGTGCCAGCAGTTTTGGGACAGACACTGAAGCTTTCTTT
.	TRBV4-2	TRBJ2-7	.	CASSQGGGSTYEQYF	TGTGCCAGCAGCCAAGGGGGCGGAAGCACCTACGAGCAGTACTTC
.	TRBV30	TRBJ2-1	.	CAWSVLGTNSYNEQFF	TGTGCCTGGAGTGTACTCGGGACCAACTCCTACAATGAGCAGTTCTTC
.	TRBV10-3	TRBJ2-5	.	CAISESLNGQETQYF	TGTGCCATCAGTGAGTCGTTAAACGGCCAAGAGACCCAGTACTTC
.	TRBV4-3	TRBJ1-3	once	CASSQDRGGSGNTIYF	TGCGCCAGCAGCCAAGATCGCGGGGGTTCTGGAAACACCATATATTTT
.	TRBV6-5	TRBJ1-4	.	CASSYSKNEKLFF	TGTGCCAGCAGTTACTCCAAGAATGAAAAACTGTTTTTT
.	TRBV18	TRBJ1-1	.	CASSGPPAGLMGNTEAFF	TGTGCCAGCTCCGGCCCCCCGGCAGGCCTAATGGGGAACACTGAAGCTTTCTTT
.	TRBV30	TRBJ1-3	.	CAWAIGHGNTIYF	TGTGCCTGGGCTATCGGTCACGGAAACACCATATATTTT
TRBD1	TRBV6-5	TRBJ2-7	.	CASRVRGRSDEQYF	TGTGCCAGCAGGGTCAGGGGGCGCTCAGACGAGCAGTACTTC
.	TRBV29-1	TRBJ1-2	.	CSVDLGYGHTF	TGCAGCGTTGATTTAGGGTATGGCCACACCTTC
TRBD1	TRBV3-1/TRBV3-2	TRBJ1-2	.	CASSHLPGQGDGYTF	TGTGCCAGCAGCCACCTTCCGGGACAGGGTGATGGCTACACCTTC
.	TRBV7-2	TRBJ2-2	few	CASSFQGLNTGELFF	TGTGCCAGCAGCTTTCAGGGATTGAACACCGGGGAGCTGTTTTTT
TRBD1	TRBV4-1	TRBJ1-6	.	CASSLGQGRDDSPLHF	TGCGCCAGCAGCCTAGGACAGGGGAGGGATGATTCACCCCTCCACTTT
TRBD2	TRBV5-5	TRBJ2-7	few	CASSPGLAGGYEQYF	TGTGCCAGCAGCCCGGGACTAGCGGGAGGATACGAGCAGTACTTC
TRBD1	TRBV20-1	TRBJ1-1	.	CSASQGAQNTEAFF	TGCAGTGCTAGTCAGGGGGCTCAGAACACTGAAGCTTTCTTT
TRBD1	TRBV19	TRBJ1-5	.	CASSVRQGGGQPQHF	TGTGCCAGTAGCGTCCGACAGGGTGGAGGGCAGCCCCAGCATTTT
.	TRBV18	TRBJ2-1	.	CASSPSAFSYNEQFF	TGTGCCAGCTCACCTTCGGCCTTCTCCTACAATGAGCAGTTCTTC
TRBD1	TRBV19	TRBJ1-1	.	CASSGDDRDRMNTEAFF	TGTGCCAGTAGTGGGGATGACAGGGACAGAATGAACACTGAAGCTTTCTTT
.	TRBV12-3/TRBV12-4	TRBJ1-5	.	CASNQGTRQPQHF	TGTGCCAGCAACCAGGGTACCCGTCAGCCCCAGCATTTT
TRBD1	TRBV4-2	TRBJ2-3	once	CASSHKPGQTDTQYF	TGTGCCAGCAGCCACAAACCGGGACAGACAGATACGCAGTATTTT
.	TRBV6-6	TRBJ2-1	.	CASSYPAAAVHNEQFF	TGTGCCAGCAGTTACCCCGCCGCAGCGGTACACAATGAGCAGTTCTTC
TRBD1	TRBV6-4	TRBJ1-2	.	CASSDGTAGNYGYTF	TGTGCCAGCAGTGACGGGACAGCTGGGAACTATGGCTACACCTTC
.	TRBV30	TRBJ2-7	.	CAWSGGSATYEQYF	TGTGCCTGGAGTGGAGGGAGCGCAACCTACGAGCAGTACTTC
TRBD2	TRBV27	TRBJ2-3	.	CASRGRGGPWDTQYF	TGTGCCAGCCGAGGTCGGGGAGGGCCTTGGGATACGCAGTATTTT
.	TRBV7-8	TRBJ2-1	.	CASSQVAHNEQFF	TGTGCCAGCAGCCAGGTCGCCCACAATGAGCAGTTCTTC
.	TRBV3-1/TRBV3-2	TRBJ1-4	.	CASSRRPVATNEKLFF	TGTGCCAGCAGCCGACGTCCCGTTGCAACTAATGAAAAACTGTTTTTT
.	TRBV28	TRBJ1-6	.	CASSLNSPLHF	TGTGCCAGCAGCCTAAATTCACCCCTCCACTTT
.	TRBV6-4	TRBJ1-1	.	CASSDSSRGTEAFF	TGTGCCAGCAGTGACTCCAGCAGGGGCACTGAAGCTTTCTTT
.	TRBV11-3	TRBJ1-1	.	CASSLDGLAGAFF	TGTGCCAGCAGCTTAGACGGTCTTGCAGGGGCTTTCTTT
.	TRBV28	TRBJ1-5	.	CASSEGQSNQPQHF	TGTGCCAGCAGTGAGGGCCAGTCCAATCAGCCCCAGCATTTT
TRBD1	TRBV6-5	TRBJ1-5	.	CASADRGSNQPQHF	TGTGCCAGCGCGGACAGGGGTAGCAATCAGCCCCAGCATTTT
.	TRBV18	TRBJ2-7	.	CASSPWGHEQYF	TGTGCCAGCTCCCCTTGGGGGCACGAGCAGTACTTC
.	TRBV11-3	TRBJ1-1	.	CASSTDRIGVEYTEAFF	TGTGCCAGCAGCACAGACAGGATCGGGGTAGAGTACACTGAAGCTTTCTTT
TRBD2	TRBV3-1/TRBV3-2	TRBJ2-2	.	CASSQVWGGSGELFF	TGTGCCAGCAGCCAAGTCTGGGGGGGAAGCGGGGAGCTGTTTTTT
.	TRBV4-1	TRBJ2-1	.	CASSQDPTSYNEQFF	TGCGCCAGCAGCCAAGACCCGACTTCCTACAATGAGCAGTTCTTC
.	TRBV5-1	TRBJ1-1	few	CASSLEFSTEAFF	TGCGCCAGCAGCTTGGAATTTTCGACTGAAGCTTTCTTT
TRBD1	TRBV7-2	TRBJ2-1	few	CASSRGQGANEQFF	TGTGCCAGCAGCCGGGGACAGGGGGCCAATGAGCAGTTCTTC
.	TRBV5-6	TRBJ2-3	.	CASSSDFLRSDTQYF	TGTGCCAGCAGCTCCGATTTCCTGCGTTCAGATACGCAGTATTTT
.	TRBV30	TRBJ2-6	many	CAWSTRTLGPGANVLTF	TGTGCCTGGAGTACTCGGACATTGGGCCCTGGGGCCAACGTCCTGACTTTC
.	TRBV4-1	TRBJ1-2	.	CASSQEFRNYGYTF	TGCGCCAGCAGCCAAGAGTTCCGAAACTATGGCTACACCTTC
TRBD1	TRBV11-3	TRBJ1-3	.	CASSSGTGSGNTIYF	TGTGCCAGCAGCTCCGGGACAGGGTCTGGAAACACCATATATTTT
TRBD1	TRBV6-1	TRBJ1-5	.	CASSEWTGTFQPQHF	TGTGCCAGCAGTGAATGGACAGGGACGTTTCAGCCCCAGCATTTT
.	TRBV15	TRBJ2-5	.	CATSTNPQGLETQYF	TGTGCCACCAGCACCAATCCCCAGGGGTTGGAGACCCAGTACTTC
TRBD2	TRBV5-4	TRBJ2-1	.	CASSPPGPASGRWNEQFF	TGTGCCAGCAGCCCCCCCGGTCCGGCGAGCGGGAGGTGGAATGAGCAGTTCTTC
.	TRBV9	TRBJ1-1	.	CASRGLETANTEAFF	TGTGCCAGCAGGGGGCTCGAGACGGCGAACACTGAAGCTTTCTTT
.	TRBV6-5	TRBJ1-3	once	CASKLASGNTIYF	TGTGCCAGCAAATTAGCCTCTGGAAACACCATATATTTT
TRBD2	TRBV5-4	TRBJ2-1	.	CASSLGGLAGQNEQFF	TGTGCCAGCAGCTTAGGGGGGCTAGCGGGACAGAATGAGCAGTTCTTC
.	TRBV30	TRBJ1-1	once	CAWTDGSLNTEAFF	TGTGCCTGGACCGACGGCAGCTTGAACACTGAAGCTTTCTTT